The TCR beta chain described here comes from a study of regulatory T cells in long-lasting Graves disease. Background on the study: The criterion for persistent Graves' disease was over 5 years of antithyroid drugs with positive TSH receptor antibodies.

Overall study findings and caveats: Among the persistent patients, 2,500 to 3,000 public clonotypes were shared, more than the approximately 970 shared among new patients. Favoring TRBV28, TRBJ1-2 and TRBJ2-5 was a feature seen in persistent disease.

Remarks on this clonotype: The antigen is not known. It may be a read error: a sequence one base away is much more abundant.

V lost 11 bases and J 3 bases, leaving 13 bases between the germline ends. The CDR3 runs to 12 residues. The time point is: persistent/refractory GD, antithyroid drugs over 5 years with positive TRAb. Scientists built the TCR library using RNA that was extracted from PBMCs. In building TCR beta libraries, iRepertoire HTBI primers were used together with Arm-PCR of CDR3 regions. MiXCR was run by TCRdb on the multiplex PCR reads, yielding one entry per CDR3 protein. The sample carries 600,000 to 850,000 distinct CDR3 sequences, around 30% recorded once. The TCR sequence derives from a female donor with Graves disease. Specimen: peripheral blood mononuclear cells (PBMCs), collected when the disease was refractory, from a patient treated with antithyroid drugs. The chain carries TRBV12-3 or TRBV12-4 and TRBJ2-5; D possibly corresponds to TRBD1 (5 bases). This CDR3 is CAGTFREETQYF. The CDR3 DNA follows: TGTGCCGGCACCTTCAGGGAAGAGACCCAGTACTTC.